This T cell receptor (beta chain) emerged from a study of PD-1 blockade in classical Hodgkin lymphoma. Study details: Patients received nivolumab 3 mg/kg intravenously every 2 weeks.

Assay: immunoSEQ multiplex PCR; the TCRdb copy retains only in-frame clones and omits some. The sample carries about 98,000 clones, about nine tenths recorded once. Remarks on this clone: Its matching antigen is unknown.

Patients all relapsed after autologous stem cell transplantation, and there was variation in brentuximab vedotin exposure. V lost 2 bases, J lost 2 bases, and 9 bases lay in between. This CDR3 has 14 residues. CDR1 SGHAT and CDR2 FQNNGV come from the germline V gene. Notes on the study in general: Significantly greater TCR diversity emerged by C4D1 in CD4+ cells but not CD8+ cells.

The receptor was derived from a human donor with classical Hodgkin lymphoma. The rearrangement links TRBV11-2 to TRBJ2-5; D is possibly TRBD1 (6 bases). Sample: peripheral blood mononuclear cells (PBMCs), taken at baseline. CDR3: CASSLNRVQETQYF. The DNA of the CDR3 is TGTGCCAGCAGCTTAAACAGGGTACAAGAGACCCAGTACTTC.